Below are 28 T cell receptor beta chains sequenced from a single sample in a study of T cell changes during pregnancy in multiple sclerosis. Generated by immunoSEQ multiplex PCR, the TCRdb table keeps only in-frame clones and is missing some. The table records fewer than 85,000 clones, about 92% of them present only once. The source was peripheral blood, collected before pregnancy. These receptors came from a female donor with multiple sclerosis, enrolled in a pregnancy study.

V gene TRBV19 combines with J gene TRBJ1-2; weak D call: TRBD1 (5 bases). Trimming cost V 3 bases and J 2 bases, with 10 bases left between them. Per germline, CDR1 LNHDA and CDR2 SQIVND (reference sequence). The CDR3 consists of 14 residues. The CDR3 bases are TGTGCCAGTAGTATGGGGCCGATAAACTATGGCTACACCTTC. This encodes CASSMGPINYGYTF. The entire variable domain, with the rest obtained from reference TRBV19 and TRBJ1-2, is as follows: DGGITQSPKYLFRKEGQNVTLSCEQNLNHDAMYWYRQDPGQGLRLIYYSQIVNDFQKGDIAEGYSVSREKKESFPLTVTSAQKNPTAFYLCASSMGPINYGYTFGSGTRLTVV.

V usage is TRBV10-3 and J usage is TRBJ1-1; D uncertain. This CDR3 comprises 11 residues. The V gene's germline CDR1 is ENHRY and CDR2 SYGVKD. The V gene lost 8 bases and the J gene lost 1 base, with 5 bases spanning the gap. CDR3 sequence: CAIRGNTEAFF. The DNA of the CDR3 is TGTGCCATCCGAGGGAACACTGAAGCTTTCTTT.

The chain couples TRBV19 to TRBJ2-1, with 14 bases that match TRBD2. The CDR3 has 16 residues. The J segment lost 8 bases and the V segment lost 3 bases, leaving 6 bases of the junction unmatched. The V gene's germline CDR1 is LNHDA and CDR2 SQIVND (reference sequence). The CDR3 DNA sequence: TGTGCCAGTAGTATGACCGGGACTAGCGGGAGTGATGAGCAGTTCTTC. Encoded protein: CASSMTGTSGSDEQFF. Complete variable domain (other parts from reference TRBV19 and TRBJ2-1): DGGITQSPKYLFRKEGQNVTLSCEQNLNHDAMYWYRQDPGQGLRLIYYSQIVNDFQKGDIAEGYSVSREKKESFPLTVTSAQKNPTAFYLCASSMTGTSGSDEQFFGPGTRLTVL.

V gene TRBV7-2 combines with J gene TRBJ2-1, with D maybe TRBD2 (6 bases). Germline V gene sequence: CDR1 SGHTA, CDR2 FQGNSA. This CDR3 is built from 17 residues. The V end was cut by 5 bases, the J end by 3 bases, with 20 bases between. The CDR3 DNA reads as TGTGCCAGCAGCCATCTCGCCGGGGGAGCCAACTACAATGAGCAGTTCTTC. Amino acid sequence: CASSHLAGGANYNEQFF. Combining the CDR3 with reference TRBV7-2 and TRBJ2-1 gives the whole variable domain GAGVSQSPSNKVTEKGKDVELRCDPISGHTALYWYRQSLGQGLEFLIYFQGNSAPDKSGLPSDRFSAERTGGSVSTLTIQRTQQEDSAVYLCASSHLAGGANYNEQFFGPGTRLTVL.

The chain links TRBV6-4 to TRBJ1-5; D perhaps matches TRBD1 (6 bases). V lost 3 bases and J 5 bases, leaving 11 bases between the germline ends. CDR1 MRHNA and CDR2 SNTAGT come from the germline V gene. This CDR3 is 14 amino acids long. The CDR3 here is CASSETGLDQPQHF. The CDR3 nucleotides read TGTGCCAGCAGTGAAACAGGGCTGGATCAGCCCCAGCATTTT.

This chain connects TRBV19 to TRBJ1-5; 7 bases are shared with TRBD1. The CDR3 runs to 14 residues. V lost 5 bases, J lost 11 bases, and 12 bases stayed unmatched. CDR1 and CDR2 from the germline V gene are LNHDA and SQIVND (reference sequence). The CDR3 bases are TGTGCCAGTAGTGTAAGTGACAGGGCGGAAGCCCAGCATTTT. This sequence encodes CASSVSDRAEAQHF.

In its sample, this clone was seen once. V and J are TRBV9 and TRBJ2-7, with 7 bases aligning to TRBD1. This CDR3 is built from 15 residues. Germline CDR1 reads SGDLS; CDR2 reads YYNGEE. The ends lost 0 bases at V and 3 bases at J; junction bases unmatched: 6. The CDR3 DNA reads TGTGCCAGCAGCGTAGAAGCGACAGGGATCTACGAGCAGTACTTC. Its protein product is CASSVEATGIYEQYF.

The chain employs TRBV4-1 and TRBJ1-4, with D perhaps TRBD1 (5 bases). Germline V CDR1 and CDR2: MGHRA, YSYEKL. The CDR3 spans 14 residues. With 2 bases removed from V and 5 bases from J, the gap between germline ends came to 9 bases. The CDR3 loop reads CASSQTGLNEKLFF. In nucleotides, the CDR3 is TGCGCCAGCAGCCAAACAGGCCTCAATGAAAAACTGTTTTTT.

This chain uses TRBV11-1 with TRBJ2-3; 15 bases line up with TRBD2. Per germline, CDR1 SGHAT and CDR2 FQDESV (reference sequence). V was pared by 5 bases and J by 1 base, with 4 bases of the junction left unmatched. This CDR3 comprises 17 residues. CDR3: CASSLGLAGGRTDTQYF. As DNA, the CDR3 is TGTGCCAGCAGCCTGGGACTAGCGGGAGGACGCACAGATACGCAGTATTTT.

The chain combines TRBV11-2 with TRBJ2-1; 10 positions match TRBD2. The CDR3 spans 15 residues. Germline V CDR1 and CDR2: SGHAT, FQNNGV. V lost 6 bases and J lost 7; bases outside the gene matches: 9. The CDR3 region is CASSNVAGGWNEQFF. The CDR3 DNA reads TGTGCCAGCAGTAATGTAGCGGGAGGCTGGAATGAGCAGTTCTTC.

The V and J genes are TRBV27 and TRBJ2-7; 7 bases are shared with TRBD1. J lost 1 base, V lost 6 bases, and 3 bases had no gene match. This CDR3 is 13 amino acids long. Germline V gives CDR1 MNHEY, CDR2 SMNVEV (reference sequence). CDR3 loop: CASRDRESYEQYF. In nucleotides, the CDR3 is TGTGCCAGCAGAGACAGGGAGTCCTACGAGCAGTACTTC.

The gene calls are TRBV15 and TRBJ2-3; D might be TRBD2 (6 bases). The V end lost 5 bases, the J end lost 2 bases, and 14 bases lay between the germline ends. CDR3 length: 15 residues. CDR1 is LNHNV, CDR2 YYDKDF, per germline (reference sequence). The CDR3 sequence: CATSPHGGVTDTQYF. The CDR3 DNA follows: TGTGCCACCAGCCCTCATGGAGGGGTCACAGATACGCAGTATTTT.

This chain uses TRBV29-1 with TRBJ2-1; 9 bases map to TRBD1. CDR3 size: 13 residues. With V trimmed by 6 bases and J by 6 bases, 6 bases remained unmatched. Germline lookup yields CDR1 SQVTM and CDR2 ANQGSEA. In nucleotides, the CDR3 is TGCAGCGTCCGGGACAGGGTAAGCAATGAGCAGTTCTTC. This gives the protein CSVRDRVSNEQFF.

This clone has just a few counts. The rearrangement joins TRBV13 to TRBJ2-3; 9 bases are a match to TRBD2. Germline V gene data show CDR1 as PRHDT and CDR2 as FYEKMQ (reference sequence). CDR3 length equals 16 residues. V trimming: 2 bases; J trimming: 5 bases; junction bases outside the gene matches: 8. The CDR3 nucleotides are TGTGCCAGCAGCTTATCGGCGGGAGGGCCGATAGATACGCAGTATTTT. This sequence encodes CASSLSAGGPIDTQYF.

The J gene is TRBJ1-1, the V gene TRBV9; TRBD1 might be the D (6 bases). CDR1 is SGDLS and CDR2 is YYNGEE in the germline V gene. Trimming cost V 1 base and J 3 bases, with 13 bases left between them. The CDR3 has 15 residues. For the CDR3, the DNA is TGTGCCAGCAGCGTAACAGGGTTAAGGCACACTGAAGCTTTCTTT. Translating gives CASSVTGLRHTEAFF.

V and J are TRBV28 and TRBJ2-1; D is uncertain. The germline V gene has CDR1 MDHEN and CDR2 SYDVKM. This CDR3 is 15 amino acids long. V was pared by 2 bases and J by 5 bases, with 13 bases between. The CDR3 region has the DNA TGTGCCAGCAGTTTACCAGCGCCACCTGACAATGAGCAGTTCTTC. Its translation: CASSLPAPPDNEQFF.

This clone was picked up one time. The chain employs TRBV7-2 and TRBJ2-7; the match to TRBD1 covers 7 bases. CDR1 and CDR2 from the germline V gene are SGHTA and FQGNSA. This CDR3 region has 15 residues. Germline trimming cut 5 bases from V and 7 bases from J; bases unmatched to any gene: 14. DNA of the CDR3: TGTGCCAGCAGCCCACAGGGGCTCGGGTTAAAGGAGCAGTACTTC. This codes for CASSPQGLGLKEQYF.

This clone was counted only a few times. The gene calls are TRBV7-9 and TRBJ1-4; possibly TRBD1 for D (6 bases). Germline CDR1 is SEHNR and CDR2 is FQNEAQ (reference sequence). The CDR3 loop spans 14 amino acids. The germline V and J ends were trimmed by 5 bases and 5 bases, with 12 bases remaining between them. CDR3 residues: CASSLGHRNEKLFF. Here the CDR3 DNA reads TGTGCCAGCAGCCTGGGACATCGAAATGAAAAACTGTTTTTT.

The rearrangement joins TRBV12-5 to TRBJ1-3; D unresolved. V shed 6 bases and J shed 0 bases, with 6 bases lying between them. The germline V gene has CDR1 LGHNT and CDR2 FRNRAP. The CDR3 runs 13 residues. CDR3 sequence reads: CASGAGSGNTIYF. CDR3 nucleotides: TGTGCTAGTGGAGCAGGCTCTGGAAACACCATATATTTT.

This chain uses TRBV28 with TRBJ1-2; perhaps TRBD1 as D (6 bases). Germline CDR1 and CDR2: MDHEN and SYDVKM. This CDR3 contains 13 residues. V lost 6 bases and J 4 bases, leaving 12 bases between the germline ends. The CDR3 DNA reads TGTGCCAGCAGCCCCCCAGGGGTCTATGGCTACACCTTC. Amino acids: CASSPPGVYGYTF.

The chain has TRBV5-1 and TRBJ1-2; D remains ambiguous. The CDR3 sequence is 14 residues long. Per germline, CDR1 SGHRS and CDR2 YFSETQ. Trimming took 4 bases from V and 3 from J, leaving 13 bases between them. The DNA for the CDR3 is TGCGCCAGCAGCCCACTAGGTGTAGACTATGGCTACACCTTC. It codes for CASSPLGVDYGYTF.

V is TRBV9 and J is TRBJ2-1; D is undetermined. Germline V gene data show CDR1 as SGDLS and CDR2 as YYNGEE. Deletions cut 0 bases from V and 6 bases from J, with 7 bases between. CDR3 length: 13 amino acids. Here the CDR3 DNA reads TGTGCCAGCAGCGTAGGAGGTATCAATGAGCAGTTCTTC. This encodes CASSVGGINEQFF.

In DNA, the CDR3 is TGCGCCAGCAGCCCAAGGAGGGGAGATAAGCCCCAGCATTTT. Encoded protein: CASSPRRGDKPQHF. The chain uses TRBV4-3 and TRBJ1-5, with D maybe TRBD1 (5 bases). The CDR3 is 14 amino acids. Trimming shortened V by 4 bases and J by 8 bases, and 15 bases separated the two germline ends. In germline, CDR1 is LGHNA, CDR2 YSLEER.

The chain has TRBV27 and TRBJ2-3; D might be TRBD1 (6 bases). CDR3 size: 12 residues. The germline CDR1 and CDR2 sequences are MNHEY and SMNVEV (reference sequence). V was trimmed by 4 bases and J by 11 bases, leaving 13 bases between them. The CDR3 DNA follows: TGTGCCAGCAGTTCCGGGGACAACAGGCAGTATTTT. As protein: CASSSGDNRQYF.

The genes are TRBV2 and TRBJ2-7, with D tentatively TRBD2 (6 bases). The CDR3 runs 13 residues. Germline-derived CDR1 and CDR2 are SNHLY and FYNNEI. The V gene lost 4 bases and the J gene lost 6 bases, with 13 bases spanning the gap. The CDR3 sequence: CASSVEAEGEQYF. The CDR3 region has the DNA TGTGCCAGCAGTGTTGAGGCGGAGGGCGAGCAGTACTTC.

This clone was found once. The chain recombines TRBV21-1 with TRBJ1-2; TRBD1 is the table's D call and was not checked against the DNA. TRBV21-1 is designated a pseudogene. The length of the CDR3 is 15 residues. The CDR3 here is CASSKADRDEDGYTF. In DNA form, the CDR3 reads TGTGCCAGCAGCAAAGCAGACAGGGACGAGGATGGCTACACCTTC.

This sequence joins TRBV7-2 and TRBJ1-3; D gene unclear. The CDR3 sequence is 14 residues long. Trimming left V 2 bases short and J 2 bases short, with 7 bases between. Per the germline V gene, CDR1 is SGHTA and CDR2 is FQGNSA. CDR3 nucleotide sequence: TGTGCCAGCAGCTTATACCGGGCTGGAAACACCATATATTTT. This codes for CASSLYRAGNTIYF. Combining the CDR3 with reference TRBV7-2 and TRBJ1-3 gives the whole variable domain GAGVSQSPSNKVTEKGKDVELRCDPISGHTALYWYRQSLGQGLEFLIYFQGNSAPDKSGLPSDRFSAERTGGSVSTLTIQRTQQEDSAVYLCASSLYRAGNTIYFGEGSWLTVV.

The CDR3: CASSLQGYYEQYF. In nucleotides, the CDR3 is TGTGCCAGCAGCTTGCAGGGGTACTACGAGCAGTACTTC. The chain couples TRBV5-5 to TRBJ2-7, with a possible D match to TRBD1 (6 bases). The CDR3 runs to 13 residues. Trimming took 1 base from V and 3 from J, leaving 8 bases between them. The germline CDR1 and CDR2 sequences are SGHKS and YYEKEE (reference sequence).